Reported below is one T cell receptor (beta chain). This record belongs to a study of human T cells and chemical hapten exposure. About the study: Diphenylcyclopropenone was applied weekly to patients' scalps across the roughly 23-week study.

Time point described: pre-sensitization, week 0. Treatment reported: therapeutic diphenylcyclopropenone sensitization with weekly scalp DPC. Non-pregnant alopecia patients aged 18 to 70, suitable for DPC therapy. One entry per CDR3 protein results from TCRdb running MiXCR on the RACE reads. The sample has about 120,000 distinct CDR3 sequences; roughly 13% are singletons. Germline V CDR1 and CDR2: MNHEY, SVGAGI. The CDR3 is made up of 15 amino acids. J lost 6 bases, V lost 7 bases, and 10 bases had no gene match. The sequencing used whole blood, collected in connection with sensitization to the hapten diphenylcyclopropenone (DPC). The chain links TRBV6-5 to TRBJ2-2, with 8 bases matching TRBD1. This TCR was sampled from a woman aged 18-30 years with alopecia areata. Some clones in this sample may be carry-over from other donors' samples. CDR3 in amino acids: CASTPDRDFSGELFF. The DNA of the CDR3 is TGTGCCAGCACTCCGGACAGGGATTTTTCCGGGGAGCTGTTTTTT.